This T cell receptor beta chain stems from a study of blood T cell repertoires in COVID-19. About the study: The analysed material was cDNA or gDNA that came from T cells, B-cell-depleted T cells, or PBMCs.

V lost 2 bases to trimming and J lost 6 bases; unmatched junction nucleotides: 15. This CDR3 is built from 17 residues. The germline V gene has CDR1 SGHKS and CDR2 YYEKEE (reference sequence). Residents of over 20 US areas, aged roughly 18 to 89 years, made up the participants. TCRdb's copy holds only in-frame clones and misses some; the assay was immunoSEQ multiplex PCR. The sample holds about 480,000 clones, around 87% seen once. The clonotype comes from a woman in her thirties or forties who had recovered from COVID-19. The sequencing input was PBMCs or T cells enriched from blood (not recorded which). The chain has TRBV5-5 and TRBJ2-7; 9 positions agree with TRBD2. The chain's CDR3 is CASSLGLAGFPLLEQYF. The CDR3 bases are TGTGCCAGCAGCTTAGGTCTAGCGGGGTTTCCCCTCCTCGAGCAGTACTTC.